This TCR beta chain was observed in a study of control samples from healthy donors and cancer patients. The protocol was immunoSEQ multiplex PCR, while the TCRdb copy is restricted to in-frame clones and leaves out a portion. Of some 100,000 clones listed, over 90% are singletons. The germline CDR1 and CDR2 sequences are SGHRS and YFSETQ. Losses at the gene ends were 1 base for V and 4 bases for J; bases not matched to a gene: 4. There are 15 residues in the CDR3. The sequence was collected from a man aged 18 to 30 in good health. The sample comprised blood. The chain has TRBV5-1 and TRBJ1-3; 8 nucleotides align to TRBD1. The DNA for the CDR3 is TGCGCCAGCAGCTTGCAGGGGGCGAAAGGAAACACCATATATTTT. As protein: CASSLQGAKGNTIYF.